This T cell receptor beta chain stems from a study of beta chain features in type 1 diabetes. General study results and limits: It was among patients, rather than healthy donors, that naive, central memory and Treg TCRB repertoires appeared more similar. Shortening of TCRB CDR3s, moderate but significant, appeared in all four CD4+ subsets of Type 1 diabetes patients.

Expressed TCRB transcripts were sequenced because the entire RNA isolate underwent reverse transcription. Sequencing used immunoSEQ multiplex PCR; TCRdb keeps in-frame clones, though not all of them. Of around 160,000 clones in the sample, 7% to 9.5% were seen once. Every donor had blood drawn once into heparin, around 120 mL on average. Trimming cost V 5 bases and J 7 bases; bases outside gene matches: 10. CDR3 length: 16 residues. Germline-derived CDR1 and CDR2 are SGHRS and YFSETQ. On this clone: Its target is not known.

The chain is built from TRBV5-1 and TRBJ2-2; 11 nucleotides line up with TRBD2. What was sequenced was central memory CD4+ T cells from blood. The source is a woman younger than 45 with type 1 diabetes. The DNA of the CDR3 is TGCGCCAGCAGATTACTAGCGGGAGATGGGAGCGGGGAGCTGTTTTTT. Protein sequence: CASRLLAGDGSGELFF.